These T cell receptor beta chains were read from a single sample in a study of OX40 agonist ivuxolimab in advanced cancers. Only in-frame clones appear in the TCRdb table, and some are missing; sequencing was by immunoSEQ multiplex PCR. The sample lists about 42,000 clones, roughly nine tenths occurring once. Sample: CD4+ or CD8+ T cells sorted from blood, taken in a trial of the OX40 agonist ivuxolimab. The receptors shown here come from an adult with an advanced solid tumor such as melanoma, head and neck, liver or kidney cancer. Each CDR3 is given with its conserved first and last residue. A D gene is named only where the DNA matches it firmly. Not all rows give a size; the values are once, few, many and, for expanded clones, a class.

clone_size	v_call	j_call	d_call	cdr3_nt	cdr3_aa
-	TRBV2	TRBJ2-1	-	TGTGCCAGCAGTCCTGACAGATACAATGAGCAGTTCTTC	CASSPDRYNEQFF
-	TRBV7-8	TRBJ2-7	-	TGTGCCAGCAGCCCACAGGAGGGTCGCGAGCAGTACTTC	CASSPQEGREQYF
-	TRBV7-2	TRBJ2-3	TRBD2	TGTGCCAGCAGTTACCCGGGACTAGCGAGCACAGATACGCAGTATTTT	CASSYPGLASTDTQYF
-	TRBV18	TRBJ2-1	-	TGTGCCAGCTCGCTGGGGGGGCCGACCTACAATGAGCAGTTCTTC	CASSLGGPTYNEQFF
-	TRBV5-4	TRBJ2-7	-	TGTGCCAGCAGCTTGGCAGGGAACAGGTACGAGCAGTACTTC	CASSLAGNRYEQYF
-	TRBV19	TRBJ1-2	TRBD1	TGTGCCAGTAGTATCCCGACAGGGGGCATTGGAGGCTACACCTTC	CASSIPTGGIGGYTF
-	TRBV6-6	TRBJ2-1	TRBD2	TGTGCCAGTCAGGACAGCGGGAGTATAGATGAGCAGTTCTTC	CASQDSGSIDEQFF
once	TRBV5-1	TRBJ1-1	-	TGCGCCAGCAGCTTGGAATTCCAAAACACTGAAGCTTTCTTT	CASSLEFQNTEAFF
-	TRBV29-1	TRBJ1-2	-	TGCAGCGTTGACAGTTCTTACTATGGCTACACCTTC	CSVDSSYYGYTF
-	TRBV29-1	TRBJ1-1	-	TGCAGCGTTCGTGGGGGGGGGACTGAAGCTTTCTTT	CSVRGGGTEAFF
-	TRBV5-1	TRBJ2-3	-	TGCGCCAGCAGCCTCGGGGAGCCGACAGATACGCAGTATTTT	CASSLGEPTDTQYF
once	TRBV5-1	TRBJ2-1	TRBD1	TGCGCCAGCAGCTTGGGGGACAGTAACACCTACAATGAGCAGTTCTTC	CASSLGDSNTYNEQFF
-	TRBV18	TRBJ1-1	TRBD1	TGTGCCAGCTCACCTAGGGGACAGGGCGGGAACACTGAAGCTTTCTTT	CASSPRGQGGNTEAFF
-	TRBV6-6	TRBJ2-1	-	TGTGCCAGCAGTTTTGGGAGAGTCTCCTACAATGAGCAGTTCTTC	CASSFGRVSYNEQFF
-	TRBV11-2	TRBJ1-1	-	TGTGCCAGCAGCTTGAACAGACAAGAAGCTTTCTTT	CASSLNRQEAFF
once	TRBV4-3	TRBJ2-2	-	TGCGCCAGCAGCCAGATATTGGACAGGGAGCTGTTTTTT	CASSQILDRELFF
-	TRBV7-6	TRBJ2-3	TRBD2	TGTGCCAGCAGCCGTGGACTAGCGGGGGGAACAGATACGCAGTATTTT	CASSRGLAGGTDTQYF
-	TRBV10-3	TRBJ1-2	-	TGTGCCATCAGCATACAGGGTGACTATGGCTACACCTTC	CAISIQGDYGYTF
-	TRBV21-1	TRBJ2-3	-	TGTGCCAGCAGCCCCATCTACTCGACAGGGGGGGATACGCAGTATTTT	CASSPIYSTGGDTQYF
-	TRBV9	TRBJ1-2	-	TGTGCCAGCAGCCCCTCAGGGGTATATGGCTACACCTTC	CASSPSGVYGYTF
-	TRBV10-3	TRBJ2-6	-	TGTGCCATCAGTGAGCGGGCGGACTCTGGGGCCAACGTCCTGACTTTC	CAISERADSGANVLTF
-	TRBV6-1	TRBJ1-5	TRBD1	TGTGCCAGCAGTCCCGGGACAGAAAGCAATCAGCCCCAGCATTTT	CASSPGTESNQPQHF
-	TRBV7-8	TRBJ2-7	TRBD2	TGTGCCAGCGGAGGAGACTGGGGAGGGGCCGAGCAGTACTTC	CASGGDWGGAEQYF
-	TRBV11-2	TRBJ1-2	-	TGTGCCAGCAGCTTAGCTGGGACCTATGGCTACACCTTC	CASSLAGTYGYTF
few	TRBV7-6	TRBJ2-1	-	TGTGCCAGCTTCCCGGGGAGGGAGAGGACAGGGAGCGTGTACAATGAGCAGTTCTTC	CASFPGRERTGSVYNEQFF
few	TRBV5-6	TRBJ1-2	-	TGTGCCAGCAGCCCGGGGGGCGCTAACTATGGCTACACCTTC	CASSPGGANYGYTF
-	TRBV2	TRBJ2-1	-	TGTGCCAGCAGTGAAGGCGTAGTCTGGGACACTTCCTACAATGAGCAGTTCTTC	CASSEGVVWDTSYNEQFF
-	TRBV4-3	TRBJ2-3	-	TGCGCCAGCAGCCAAGCGGGACATAACACAGATACGCAGTATTTT	CASSQAGHNTDTQYF
-	TRBV4-1	TRBJ2-5	-	TGCGCCAGCAGCCAACCTCGGGCAGGGGCGAGACCCGAGTACTTC	CASSQPRAGARPEYF
once	TRBV28	TRBJ2-5	-	TGTGCTACGGGGCAGGGGGGAGAGACCCAGTACTTC	CATGQGGETQYF
-	TRBV5-1	TRBJ2-7	-	TGCGCCAGCAGCTTGGCCAGCGGAGGCTCCTACGAGCAGTACTTC	CASSLASGGSYEQYF
-	TRBV29-1	TRBJ2-7	-	TGCAGCGTTGTGGTGCGGGACAGCTCCTACGAGCAGTACTTC	CSVVVRDSSYEQYF
-	TRBV28	TRBJ1-2	-	TGTGCCAGCAGTTTCGCGGGGGGCACTAACTATGGCTACACCTTC	CASSFAGGTNYGYTF
-	TRBV20-1	TRBJ1-2	-	TGCAGTGCTTGGTTTCAAGAGTACAGCACCTTC	CSAWFQEYSTF
-	TRBV20-1	TRBJ2-3	-	TGCAGTGCTAGGTTTGCAGATACGCAGTATTTT	CSARFADTQYF
-	TRBV6-5	TRBJ2-1	-	TGTGCCAGCAGTTACTCCCGGAGCTCCTACAATGAGCAGTTCTTC	CASSYSRSSYNEQFF
-	TRBV19	TRBJ2-2	TRBD1	TGTGCCAGTAGCCGGGACAGGGGGCGAGGCGGGGAGCTGTTTTTT	CASSRDRGRGGELFF
-	TRBV2	TRBJ1-1	-	TGTGCCAGCAGGGAAATGAACACTGAAGCTTTCTTT	CASREMNTEAFF
-	TRBV7-9	TRBJ1-4	-	TGTGCCAGCAGCTCTGACCTCGAACTGGGTGAAAAACTGTTTTTT	CASSSDLELGEKLFF
-	TRBV30	TRBJ1-6	-	TGTGCCTGGAGTGGGGAGGGGGGCTGGGGTAATTCACCCCTCCACTTT	CAWSGEGGWGNSPLHF
-	TRBV19	TRBJ2-4	TRBD2	TGTGCCAGTAGCCCAGCGGGGGATTACTATACCAAAAACATTCAGTACTTC	CASSPAGDYYTKNIQYF
-	TRBV5-1	TRBJ1-2	-	TGCGCCAGCAGCCTTCGGGACACTAGCTATGGCTACACCTTC	CASSLRDTSYGYTF
-	TRBV4-1	TRBJ2-6	-	TGCGCCAGCAGCCCGCAGACAGGCTCTGGGGCCAACGTCCTGACTTTC	CASSPQTGSGANVLTF
-	TRBV29-1	TRBJ2-2	-	TGCAGCGTTGCGCAGGGGCGAAACACCGGGGAGCTGTTTTTT	CSVAQGRNTGELFF
-	TRBV19	TRBJ2-1	-	TGTGCCAGTAGTGGAACAGGGTTGGATGAGCAGTTCTTC	CASSGTGLDEQFF
-	TRBV7-6	TRBJ2-7	TRBD1	TGTGCCAGCAGCCCCCCCACAGGGGGCTCCTACGAGCAGTACTTC	CASSPPTGGSYEQYF
-	TRBV5-6	TRBJ2-7	TRBD1	TGTGCCAGCAGCCACCGACAGGGGGACGAGCAGTACTTC	CASSHRQGDEQYF
-	TRBV28	TRBJ1-1	TRBD1	TGTGCCAGTGACAGGGGGGGGTACACTGAAGCTTTCTTT	CASDRGGYTEAFF
-	TRBV6-6	TRBJ2-7	TRBD1	TGTGCCAGCAGTTGGGACAGACCCTACGAGCAGTACTTC	CASSWDRPYEQYF
-	TRBV18	TRBJ1-4	TRBD1	TGTGCCAGCTCACCAGGGACAGGGGAAAAACTGTTTTTT	CASSPGTGEKLFF
-	TRBV5-4	TRBJ2-3	TRBD2	TGTGCCAGCAGCTTCCTTACTAGCGGAGTCACAGATACGCAGTATTTT	CASSFLTSGVTDTQYF
-	TRBV29-1	TRBJ2-5	-	TGCAGCGTTACCCCCTCACAGGGGAGGGAGACCCAGTACTTC	CSVTPSQGRETQYF
-	TRBV5-1	TRBJ2-2	-	TGCGCCAGCAGTTGGAGGTCGAACACCGGGGAGCTGTTTTTT	CASSWRSNTGELFF
-	TRBV11-2	TRBJ2-5	TRBD1	TGTGCCAGCAGCTTAAGGGGACAGATCCAAGAGACCCAGTACTTC	CASSLRGQIQETQYF